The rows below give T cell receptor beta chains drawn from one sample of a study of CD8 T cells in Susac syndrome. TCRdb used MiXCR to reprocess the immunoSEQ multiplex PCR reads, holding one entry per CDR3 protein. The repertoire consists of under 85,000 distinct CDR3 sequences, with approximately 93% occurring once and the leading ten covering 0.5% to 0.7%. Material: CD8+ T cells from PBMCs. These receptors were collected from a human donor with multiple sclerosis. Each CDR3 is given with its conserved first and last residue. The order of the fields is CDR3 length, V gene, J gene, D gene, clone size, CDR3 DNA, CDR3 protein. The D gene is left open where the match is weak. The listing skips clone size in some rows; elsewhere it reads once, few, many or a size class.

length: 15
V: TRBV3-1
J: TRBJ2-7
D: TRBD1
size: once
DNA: TGTGCCAGCAGCCAACCTAGACAGGGCTACTACGAGCAGTACTTC
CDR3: CASSQPRQGYYEQYF

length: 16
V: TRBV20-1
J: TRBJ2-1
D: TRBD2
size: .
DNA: TGCAGTGCTAGAGATCTTGCTAGCGGGGTCTACAATGAGCAGTTCTTC
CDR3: CSARDLASGVYNEQFF

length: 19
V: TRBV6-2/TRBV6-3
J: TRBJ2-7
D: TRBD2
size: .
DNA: TGTGCCAGCAGTCCACACTCTCGGTCGGCTAGCGGGACGCTAGGCGAGCAGTACTTC
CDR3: CASSPHSRSASGTLGEQYF

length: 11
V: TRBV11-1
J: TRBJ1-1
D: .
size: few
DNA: TGTGCCAGCAGCCCCTACGCTGAAGCTTTCTTT
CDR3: CASSPYAEAFF

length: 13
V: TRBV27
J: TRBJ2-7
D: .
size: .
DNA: TGTGCCAGCAGTTTGCAGCGGTCCTACGAGCAGTACTTC
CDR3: CASSLQRSYEQYF

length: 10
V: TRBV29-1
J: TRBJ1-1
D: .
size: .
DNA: TGCAGCGGGTACTACACTGAAGCTTTCTTT
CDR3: CSGYYTEAFF

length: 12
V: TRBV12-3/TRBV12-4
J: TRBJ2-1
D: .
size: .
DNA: TGTGCCAGCAGTGTGCAGGGCAATGAGCAGTTCTTC
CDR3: CASSVQGNEQFF

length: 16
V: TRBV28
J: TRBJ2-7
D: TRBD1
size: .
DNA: TGTGCCAGCAGTTCTATCAGGGGGCTCAATTCCCACGAGCAGTACTTC
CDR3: CASSSIRGLNSHEQYF

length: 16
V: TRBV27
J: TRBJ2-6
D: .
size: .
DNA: TGTGCCAGCAGTCCTATACAGGTCTCTGGGGCCAACGTCCTGACTTTC
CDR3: CASSPIQVSGANVLTF

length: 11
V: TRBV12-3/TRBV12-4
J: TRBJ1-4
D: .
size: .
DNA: TGTGCCAGCAGTTTTAATGAAAAACTGTTTTTT
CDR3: CASSFNEKLFF

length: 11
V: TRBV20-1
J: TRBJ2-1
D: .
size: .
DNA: TGCAGTGGGGGCTCCTACAATGAGCAGTTCTTC
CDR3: CSGGSYNEQFF

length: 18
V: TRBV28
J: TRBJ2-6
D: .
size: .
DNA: TGTGCCAGCAGTCACCAGGGCTCTGACATCTCTGGGGCCAACGTCCTGACTTTC
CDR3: CASSHQGSDISGANVLTF

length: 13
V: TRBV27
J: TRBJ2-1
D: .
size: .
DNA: TGTGCCAGCAGTTTTAACTACTACAATGAGCAGTTCTTC
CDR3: CASSFNYYNEQFF

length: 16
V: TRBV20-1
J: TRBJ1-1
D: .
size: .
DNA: TGCAGTGCTGGAGACCACTGGGACACTCCGAACACTGAAGCTTTCTTT
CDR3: CSAGDHWDTPNTEAFF

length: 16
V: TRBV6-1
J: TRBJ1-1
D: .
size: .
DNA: TGTGCCAGCAGTGAGCAAACAGGAGGAATGAACACTGAAGCTTTCTTT
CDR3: CASSEQTGGMNTEAFF

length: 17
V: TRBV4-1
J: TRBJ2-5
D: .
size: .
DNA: TGCGCCAGCAGCCAAGATCCCCAGGGGCCGAGGCAAGAGACCCAGTACTTC
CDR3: CASSQDPQGPRQETQYF

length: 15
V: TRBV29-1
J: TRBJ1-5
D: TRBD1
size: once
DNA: TGCAGCGTCCCGGGACCAGGGGGGCACAATCAGCCCCAGCATTTT
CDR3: CSVPGPGGHNQPQHF

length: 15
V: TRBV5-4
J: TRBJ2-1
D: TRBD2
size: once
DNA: TGTGCCAGCAGCTTGGCTGAAGGCCCGGGAGGTGAGCAGTTCTTC
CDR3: CASSLAEGPGGEQFF

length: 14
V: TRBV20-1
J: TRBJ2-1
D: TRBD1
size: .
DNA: TGCAGTGCCCCTCCGAGGGACAGGGGAGGTGAGCAGTTCTTC
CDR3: CSAPPRDRGGEQFF

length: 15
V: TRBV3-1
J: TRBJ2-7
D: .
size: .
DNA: TGTGCCAGCAGCCAAGATCCAGGGTTCAGCAACGAGCAGTACTTC
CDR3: CASSQDPGFSNEQYF

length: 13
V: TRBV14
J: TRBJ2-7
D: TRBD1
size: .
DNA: TGTGCCAGCAGCTACGGACAGGGTTACGAGCAGTACTTC
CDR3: CASSYGQGYEQYF

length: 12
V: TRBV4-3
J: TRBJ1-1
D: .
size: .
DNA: TGCGCCAGCAGCCAAGACAGGGGTGAAGCTTTCTTT
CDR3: CASSQDRGEAFF

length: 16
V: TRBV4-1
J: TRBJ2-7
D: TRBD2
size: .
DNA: TGCGCCAGCAGCCCATCCGGACTAGCGGGGGGGTCGGAGCAGTACTTC
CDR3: CASSPSGLAGGSEQYF

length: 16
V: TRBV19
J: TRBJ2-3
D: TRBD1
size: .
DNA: TGTGCCAGTAGTATTTCGAGACAGGGAGTTACAGATACGCAGTATTTT
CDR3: CASSISRQGVTDTQYF

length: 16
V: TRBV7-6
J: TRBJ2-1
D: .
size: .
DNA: TGTGCCAGCAGGCCCAGCCTAGCTCCCCTAGACAATGAGCAGTTCTTC
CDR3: CASRPSLAPLDNEQFF

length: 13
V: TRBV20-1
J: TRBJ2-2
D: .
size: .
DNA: TGCAGTGGACGGGACATGAACACCGGGGAGCTGTTTTTT
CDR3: CSGRDMNTGELFF

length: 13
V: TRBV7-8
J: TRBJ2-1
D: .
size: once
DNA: TGTGCCAGCAGCTTAGAGGATGGGGAAGTATGGTTCTTC
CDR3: CASSLEDGEVWFF

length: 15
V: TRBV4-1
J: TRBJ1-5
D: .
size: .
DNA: TGCGCCAGCAGCCTAAAGACAGGTAGCAATCAGCCCCAGCATTTT
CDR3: CASSLKTGSNQPQHF

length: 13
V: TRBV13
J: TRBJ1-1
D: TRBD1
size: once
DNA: TGTGCCAGCAGCCCCCGACAGGGGATTGAAGCTTTCTTT
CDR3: CASSPRQGIEAFF

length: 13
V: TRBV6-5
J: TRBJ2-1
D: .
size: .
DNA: TGTGCCAGCAGTCCGACATATTGGAGTGAGCAGTTCTTC
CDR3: CASSPTYWSEQFF

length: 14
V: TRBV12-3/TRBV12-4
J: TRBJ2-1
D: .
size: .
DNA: TGTGCCAGCAGTCAGGAGTCCCCCCTCAATGAGCAGTTCTTC
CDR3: CASSQESPLNEQFF